These 19 T cell receptor beta chains were sequenced from one sample in a study of T-cell memory formation after mild COVID-19. TCRdb reanalysed the 5' RACE reads using MiXCR and keeps one entry per CDR3 protein. Counted here are over 300,000 distinct CDR3 sequences, 20% to 25% occurring once; the ten biggest clones make up 21%. The sample consisted of PBMCs or a T cell subset sorted from them (not recorded which). The receptor source for this set is a man in his late teens or twenties who had mild COVID-19 (a few samples of this study predate the infection). Cell type and time point are not known.

The chain employs TRBV5-1 and TRBJ2-5, with a weak D call TRBD2 (6 bases). V lost 2 bases, J lost 2 bases, and 13 bases lay in between. The CDR3 is made up of 15 amino acids. The germline V gene has CDR1 SGHRS and CDR2 YFSETQ. In DNA, the CDR3 is TGCGCCAGCAGCTTCGATGGGCGGGGACAAGAGACCCAGTACTTC. Protein sequence: CASSFDGRGQETQYF.

This clonotype was counted a few times. V gene TRBV20-1 combines with J gene TRBJ2-1, with TRBD2 matching over 7 bases. The trim removed 7 bases at V and 7 bases at J, leaving 13 bases unmatched. Germline V lookup: CDR1 DFQATT, CDR2 SNEGSKA (reference sequence). The length of the CDR3 is 14 residues. The CDR3 is CSGDWGGIGNEQFF. In DNA form, the CDR3 reads TGCAGTGGAGATTGGGGGGGAATCGGGAATGAGCAGTTCTTC.

There are a few counts of this clonotype. The chain is built from TRBV5-1 and TRBJ2-7; possibly TRBD2 for D (6 bases). The ends were cut back, 3 bases at V and 7 bases at J, with 20 bases in the middle. CDR3 length equals 15 residues. Per germline, CDR1 SGHRS and CDR2 YFSETQ. The CDR3 here is CASSSGGRGSSEQYF. DNA for the CDR3: TGCGCCAGCAGCTCCGGGGGTCGGGGATCCTCTGAGCAGTACTTC.

This clonotype has just a few counts. V is TRBV29-1 and J is TRBJ2-3; D is unclear. This CDR3 contains 12 residues. CDR1 and CDR2 (germline): SQVTM, ANQGSEA. V was shortened by 4 bases and J by 3 bases, with 8 bases between the two germline ends. The CDR3 nucleotides read TGCAGCGTTGTAATGTGGACAGATACGCAGTATTTT. Its protein is CSVVMWTDTQYF.

This clonotype was seen repeatedly, ten times or more. The junction shows a germline mismatch at one end, possibly a read error. This sequence joins TRBV7-9 and TRBJ2-6; no reliable D call. The CDR3 has 13 residues. Germline CDR1 and CDR2: SEHNR and FQNEAQ (reference sequence). The DNA of the CDR3 is TGCGCCAGCAGCCCCCCCGGGGCCAACGTCCTGACTTTC. Translating it yields CASSPPGANVLTF.

There are many counts of this clonotype. The chain carries TRBV27 and TRBJ2-5; no firm D call. Germline V lookup: CDR1 MNHEY, CDR2 SMNVEV (reference sequence). The CDR3 spans 10 residues. V lost 6 bases to trimming and J lost 4 bases, with 3 bases between them. In nucleotides, the CDR3 is TGTGCCAGCAGCCCAGAGACCCAGTACTTC. Protein sequence: CASSPETQYF.

V is TRBV6-5 and J is TRBJ2-7, with 10 bases lining up with TRBD1. Looked up from germline, CDR1 is MNHEY and CDR2 is SVGAGI. After removal of 3 bases from V and 4 bases from J, the junction contained 21 bases not matched to a gene. The CDR3 length is 20 residues. The CDR3 spells CASSYAVGQGDRMGSYEQYV. CDR3 nucleotides: TGTGCCAGCAGTTATGCTGTAGGACAGGGGGATCGGATGGGTTCTTACGAGCAGTACGTC.

The CDR3 region has the DNA TGTGCCAGCTCACCACCGGGCCCGAGGGAAAACACCATATATTTT. Amino acids: CASSPPGPRENTIYF. The V gene is TRBV18, the J gene TRBJ1-3; no firm D call. The CDR3 is made up of 15 amino acids. The V end lost 0 bases, the J end lost 6 bases, and 12 bases lay between the germline ends. The germline CDR1 and CDR2 sequences are KGHSH and LQKENI.

The chain is built from TRBV9 and TRBJ2-1, with D tentatively TRBD2 (6 bases). Germline values: CDR1 SGDLS, CDR2 YYNGEE. V lost 4 bases and J lost 8, with 19 bases in between. CDR3 size: 15 residues. The DNA for the CDR3 is TGTGCCAGCAGCTCACGACTAGAGCCTGCTGATGAGCAGTTCTTC. Translation gives CASSSRLEPADEQFF.

In its sample, this clonotype was seen a few times. V and J are TRBV27 and TRBJ1-5; D unclear. CDR1 is MNHEY and CDR2 is SMNVEV in the germline V gene (reference sequence). The CDR3 has 14 amino acids. Trimming cost V 0 bases and J 7 bases, with 10 bases left between them. The CDR3 region has the DNA TGTGCCAGCAGTTTATCAGGGAGTGGGCAGCCCCAGCATTTT. Residues: CASSLSGSGQPQHF.

J is TRBJ2-1 and V is TRBV4-3, with 9 bases lining up with TRBD2. This CDR3 comprises 16 residues. The trim removed 1 base at V and 7 bases at J, leaving 8 bases unmatched. Per germline, CDR1 LGHNA and CDR2 YSLEER. CDR3 in DNA: TGCGCCAGCAGCCAAGGGATTAGCGGGGGATATAATGAGCAGTTCTTC. Translation: CASSQGISGGYNEQFF.

The chain recombines TRBV7-2 with TRBJ1-5; D remains unclear. Trimming pared 1 base from V and 0 bases from J, leaving 7 bases between. Looked up from germline, CDR1 is SGHTA and CDR2 is FQGNSA. The CDR3 sequence is 15 residues long. CDR3 amino acids: CASSLDPNSNQPQHF. The CDR3 nucleotides are TGTGCCAGCAGCTTAGATCCGAATAGCAATCAGCCCCAGCATTTT.

At least ten counts were recorded for this clonotype. The chain carries TRBV7-9 and TRBJ2-3; D tentatively fits TRBD1 or TRBD2 (5 bases each). V dropped 5 bases and J dropped 2 bases, with 11 bases sitting between them. The CDR3 spans 14 residues. Per the germline V gene, CDR1 is SEHNR and CDR2 is FQNEAQ (reference sequence). The CDR3 nucleotides are TGTGCCAGCAGCCCGGGACGGACCACAGATACGCAGTATTTT. Translating gives CASSPGRTTDTQYF.

The chain carries TRBV2 and TRBJ2-3; the match to TRBD2 covers 7 bases. The junction had 6 bases not matched to a gene; V was cut back by 4 bases and J by 2 bases. The V gene's germline CDR1 is SNHLY and CDR2 FYNNEI. The CDR3 length is 15 residues. CDR3 nucleotide sequence: TGTGCCAGCAGTGGTCCGGGGGGACCCACAGATACGCAGTATTTT. It encodes CASSGPGGPTDTQYF. Full variable domain (outside the CDR3, taken from reference TRBV2 and TRBJ2-3): EPEVTQTPSHQVTQMGQEVILRCVPISNHLYFYWYRQILGQKVEFLVSFYNNEISEKSEIFDDQFSVERPDGSNFTLKIRSTKLEDSAMYFCASSGPGGPTDTQYFGPGTRLTVL.

This clonotype came up a few times. Written as DNA, the CDR3 is TGTGCCACGGGGACCGATAATCAGCCCCAGCATTTT. This codes for CATGTDNQPQHF. The chain couples TRBV6-6 to TRBJ1-5; the D gene is possibly TRBD1 (5 bases). The ends were cut back, 10 bases at V and 4 bases at J, with 11 bases in the middle. Germline V lookup: CDR1 MNHNY, CDR2 SVGAGI (reference sequence). This CDR3 spans 12 amino acids.

The V and J genes are TRBV5-1 and TRBJ1-1; D perhaps matches TRBD1 (5 bases). The germline gives CDR1 SGHRS, CDR2 YFSETQ. Trimming shortened V by 7 bases and J by 5 bases, and 15 bases separated the two germline ends. The CDR3 consists of 13 residues. Written as DNA, the CDR3 is TGCGCCAGCGCGAGGGACGAGGGGACTGAAGCTTTCTTT. This gives the protein CASARDEGTEAFF.

This clonotype was seen more than once but under ten times. This sequence joins TRBV19 and TRBJ2-7; 7 nucleotides agree with TRBD1. CDR1 is LNHDA, CDR2 SQIVND, per germline (reference sequence). This CDR3 comprises 14 residues. The V segment lost 6 bases and the J segment 2 bases; nucleotides outside the gene matches: 7. The CDR3 here is CASSRGGETYEQYF. The CDR3 DNA is TGTGCCAGTAGCAGAGGGGGCGAAACCTACGAGCAGTACTTC.

Many counts were recorded for this clonotype. The CDR3 DNA sequence: TGTGCCAGCAGCTCCGGATTCTCGAATCAGCCCCAGCATTTT. This gives the protein CASSSGFSNQPQHF. The chain recombines TRBV7-2 with TRBJ1-5; D is unresolved. CDR1 is SGHTA, CDR2 FQGNSA, per germline. The CDR3 sequence is 14 residues long. Trimming stripped 4 bases from V and 4 bases from J, with 11 bases between.

This clonotype was detected only a few times. The chain uses TRBV4-3 and TRBJ2-4; D may be TRBD1 (6 bases). V was clipped by 4 bases and J by 0 bases, with 16 bases between them. The V gene's germline CDR1 is LGHNA and CDR2 YSLEER. The CDR3 consists of 17 residues. In DNA, the CDR3 is TGCGCCAGCAGCCCAACCCCGGGACATCTAGCCAAAAACATTCAGTACTTC. Translated: CASSPTPGHLAKNIQYF.